A single TCR beta chain is shown here with its context. Antigen unknown. This sample is part of a study of shared clonotypes between healthy human individuals. The overall study: CD4 naive and CD4 memory each took three plates per donor, while CD8 naive took two and CD8 memory one. Findings and caveats of the study: The sharing of 4.5% to 5% of naive CD4 clonotypes was seen across a few donors.

In replicate PCRs of sorted subsets, around 200 ng DNA, about 30,000 T cell genomes, was used. The table came from immunoSEQ multiplex PCR; TCRdb's copy has only in-frame clones and leaves some out. In the table there are roughly 2.5 million clones, approximately 92% of which are singletons. V was pared by 2 bases and J by 2 bases, with 7 bases between. The CDR3 totals 15 residues. The germline CDR1 and CDR2 sequences are SEHNR and FQNEAQ (reference sequence). The chain uses TRBV7-9 and TRBJ2-6; the D gene is possibly TRBD1 (6 bases). This receptor was obtained from a man aged 18 to 35 in good health. Sequencing was carried out using naive CD4+ T cells sorted from blood. Regarding subset: CD45RA+ positively selected. Written as DNA, the CDR3 is TGTGCCAGCAGCTTAAGGGGGACTGGGGCCAACGTCCTGACTTTC. Residues: CASSLRGTGANVLTF.